The 18 T cell receptor beta chains presented below share a single source sample, sequenced in a study of T cell responses to AZD1222 COVID-19 vaccine. Measured with immunoSEQ multiplex PCR; TCRdb has only the in-frame clones, and not every one. The data show under 200,000 clones, around 94% seen once. The sample here was peripheral blood, taken on day 0 of AZD1222 vaccination. The receptors were gathered from an adult in good health.

DNA for the CDR3: TGTGCCAGCAGCTTGGAGAGGGTCCAGCCCCAGCATTTT. Residues: CASSLERVQPQHF. The chain combines TRBV7-3 with TRBJ1-5; no definite D call. The CDR3 length is 13 residues. Germline lookup yields CDR1 SGHTA and CDR2 FQGTGA. The V end was cut by 3 bases, the J end by 7 bases, with 10 bases between.

The gene calls are TRBV11-2 and TRBJ2-2; D unresolved. Trimming removed 2 bases at V and 3 bases at J, with 4 bases between. The CDR3 sequence is 13 residues long. CDR1 is SGHAT and CDR2 is FQNNGV in the germline V gene. The CDR3 bases are TGTGCCAGCAGCTTAAGTTACACCGGGGAGCTGTTTTTT. Amino acids: CASSLSYTGELFF.

This clone was found a few times. The V and J genes are TRBV28 and TRBJ2-7; the D is unclear. The CDR3 contains 11 residues. The germline V gene has CDR1 MDHEN and CDR2 SYDVKM. The V and J ends lost 2 bases and 4 bases respectively, with 3 bases between them. The CDR3 sequence: CASSLGYEQYF. The DNA for the CDR3 is TGTGCCAGCAGTTTAGGGTACGAGCAGTACTTC.

The genes are TRBV11-2 and TRBJ1-4, with unresolved D. Trimming took 2 bases from V and 7 from J, leaving 14 bases between them. The CDR3 spans 15 residues. Germline V gene data show CDR1 as SGHAT and CDR2 as FQNNGV. The chain's CDR3 is CASSLITGIGEKLFF. CDR3 DNA sequence: TGTGCCAGCAGCTTAATCACCGGAATCGGTGAAAAACTGTTTTTT.

The count of this clone is one. This chain connects TRBV6-1 to TRBJ2-1; D gene unclear. Between the trimmed V and J ends, which lost 2 bases and 7 bases, there was a span of 21 bases. The CDR3 extends over 17 amino acids. Germline CDR1 and CDR2: MNHNS and SASEGT. The CDR3 loop is CASSEIWSGLVSNEQFF. The CDR3 DNA is TGTGCCAGCAGTGAAATCTGGAGTGGCTTAGTAAGTAATGAGCAGTTCTTC.

The chain uses TRBV28 and TRBJ1-6; possibly TRBD1 for D (6 bases). Looked up from germline, CDR1 is MDHEN and CDR2 is SYDVKM. The V end was cut by 9 bases, the J end by 2 bases, with 11 bases between. The CDR3 is made up of 14 amino acids. CDR3 sequence (DNA): TGTGCCAGTTCTGGGACACCCTATAATTCACCCCTCCACTTT. Its translation is CASSGTPYNSPLHF.

The sample holds one count of this clone. The rearrangement uses TRBV3-1 (or the pseudogene TRBV3-2) and TRBJ1-1; D is ambiguous. Trimming cost V 1 base and J 1 base, with 10 bases left between them. This CDR3 has 15 amino acids. Germline CDR1 is LGHDT and CDR2 is YNNKEL (reference sequence). CDR3 DNA: TGTGCCAGCAGCCAAGCTCGGTTTTCGAACACTGAAGCTTTCTTT. Protein sequence: CASSQARFSNTEAFF.

The J gene is TRBJ1-1, the V gene TRBV7-2, with D perhaps TRBD1 (6 bases). V was clipped by 4 bases and J by 7 bases, with 10 bases between them. CDR1 is SGHTA, CDR2 FQGNSA, per germline. The CDR3 is made up of 12 amino acids. The CDR3 nucleotides read TGTGCCAGCAGCTACCGGGACAATGAAGCTTTCTTT. Translated, it gives CASSYRDNEAFF.

In its sample, this clone was seen a few times. The chain recombines TRBV5-1 with TRBJ2-1; no firm D call. V lost 2 bases and J 0 bases, leaving 6 bases between the germline ends. The CDR3 has 14 residues. CDR1 is SGHRS, CDR2 YFSETQ, per germline. CDR3 bases: TGCGCCAGCAGCTTACAGAGCTCCTACAATGAGCAGTTCTTC. This sequence encodes CASSLQSSYNEQFF.

This clone was counted a single time. The chain links TRBV6-5 to TRBJ1-1; D unclear. The CDR3 contains 13 residues. V was cut by 1 base and J by 3 bases, with 6 bases left in between. Germline CDR1 reads MNHEY; CDR2 reads SVGAGI. The CDR3 bases are TGTGCCAGCAGTTACTGGGGTTACACTGAAGCTTTCTTT. It codes for CASSYWGYTEAFF.

The table lists this clone with a count of one. The chain recombines TRBV9 with TRBJ1-2, with D perhaps TRBD1 (5 bases). The V and J ends lost 2 bases and 6 bases respectively, with 14 bases between them. The CDR3 consists of 14 residues. CDR1 and CDR2 (germline): SGDLS, YYNGEE. For the CDR3, the DNA is TGTGCCAGCAGCGTCCTCGGGACCGGCAATGGCTACACCTTC. It specifies CASSVLGTGNGYTF.

V is TRBV5-6 and J is TRBJ1-5; the D gene is possibly TRBD1 (5 bases). This CDR3 has 13 residues. Trimming stripped 2 bases from V and 7 bases from J, with 10 bases between. The germline gives CDR1 SGHDT, CDR2 YYEEEE. The CDR3 loop is CASSFGGNQPQHF. In DNA, the CDR3 is TGTGCCAGCAGCTTCGGGGGGAACCAGCCCCAGCATTTT.

CDR3 protein: CAIGSVGEQFF. The CDR3, as DNA: TGTGCCATTGGGTCCGTCGGTGAGCAGTTCTTC. The chain carries TRBV10-3 and TRBJ2-1, with D unclear. The length of the CDR3 is 11 residues. The germline V gene has CDR1 ENHRY and CDR2 SYGVKD. Trimming left V 9 bases short and J 9 bases short, with 12 bases between.

This clone is a singleton in its sample. V gene TRBV5-5 combines with J gene TRBJ2-1; D may be TRBD2 (6 bases). CDR1 SGHKS and CDR2 YYEKEE come from the germline V gene (reference sequence). With 3 bases removed from V and 3 bases from J, the gap between germline ends came to 19 bases. This CDR3 region has 17 residues. The CDR3 protein is CASSSHRGSGVYNEQFF. The CDR3 DNA reads as TGTGCCAGCAGCTCCCACCGGGGGAGCGGCGTCTACAATGAGCAGTTCTTC.

The V gene is TRBV10-3, the J gene TRBJ2-3, with 12 bases that match TRBD2. With 7 bases clipped from V and 5 bases from J, the junction kept 7 bases outside the gene matches. There are 15 residues in the CDR3. The V gene's germline CDR1 is ENHRY and CDR2 SYGVKD. The CDR3 sequence is CAINGRGLAGDTQYF. For the CDR3, the DNA is TGTGCCATCAACGGCAGGGGACTAGCGGGAGATACGCAGTATTTT.

V is TRBV6-5 and J is TRBJ1-1, with 7 bases lining up with TRBD1. Germline values: CDR1 MNHEY, CDR2 SVGAGI. V trimming: 9 bases; J trimming: 3 bases; junction bases outside the gene matches: 10. This CDR3 comprises 14 residues. CDR3 loop: CASPSADRDTEAFF. CDR3 nucleotide sequence: TGTGCCAGTCCTTCGGCCGACAGGGACACTGAAGCTTTCTTT.

The chain joins TRBV6-5 to TRBJ2-3; D ambiguous. V was shortened by 1 base and J by 11 bases, with 7 bases between the two germline ends. The CDR3 is 11 amino acids. Germline CDR1 and CDR2: MNHEY and SVGAGI. This chain's CDR3 is CASSYYQKQYF. CDR3 coding DNA: TGTGCCAGCAGTTACTACCAGAAGCAGTATTTT.

A word on this clone: The same CDR3 can be traced to other DNA sequences in this sample. For the CDR3, the DNA is TGTGCCAGCAGTTACCGAAAGGCTAACTATGGCTACACCTTC. Residues: CASSYRKANYGYTF. V is TRBV6-5 and J is TRBJ1-2; D gene uncertain. Germline CDR1 MNHEY, CDR2 SVGAGI. The ends were cut back, 2 bases at V and 0 bases at J, with 7 bases in the middle. CDR3 length equals 14 residues.